This T cell receptor (beta chain) was found in a study of cytomegalovirus exposure and HLA in healthy donors. Whole-study findings and limits: As was reported, the HLA-A and HLA-B alleles of most subjects were accurately predicted from TCR beta sequences. In a later analysis, donors in an Asian-associated ancestry cluster reportedly had fewer N-insertions in productive TCRs than the cohort mean.

The study ran its PCR with 60 Vbeta and 13 Jbeta primers. The assay was immunoSEQ multiplex PCR, and TCRdb's table has in-frame clones only and misses some. Among approximately 89,000 clones, roughly three quarters were seen once, and the ten largest hold 3.5% to 4.5%. The CDR3 length is 12 residues. Germline values: CDR1 SQVTM, CDR2 ANQGSEA. V lost 3 bases and J 4 bases, leaving 7 bases between the germline ends. With respect to this clone: Its antigen is unknown.

Sequences were obtained from PBMCs. The chain links TRBV29-1 to TRBJ2-1; D uncertain. The receptor was isolated from a man younger than 40 in good health and CMV-seronegative. In DNA form, the CDR3 reads TGCAGCGTTGATGTCCTGTACAATGAGCAGTTCTTC. It codes for CSVDVLYNEQFF.